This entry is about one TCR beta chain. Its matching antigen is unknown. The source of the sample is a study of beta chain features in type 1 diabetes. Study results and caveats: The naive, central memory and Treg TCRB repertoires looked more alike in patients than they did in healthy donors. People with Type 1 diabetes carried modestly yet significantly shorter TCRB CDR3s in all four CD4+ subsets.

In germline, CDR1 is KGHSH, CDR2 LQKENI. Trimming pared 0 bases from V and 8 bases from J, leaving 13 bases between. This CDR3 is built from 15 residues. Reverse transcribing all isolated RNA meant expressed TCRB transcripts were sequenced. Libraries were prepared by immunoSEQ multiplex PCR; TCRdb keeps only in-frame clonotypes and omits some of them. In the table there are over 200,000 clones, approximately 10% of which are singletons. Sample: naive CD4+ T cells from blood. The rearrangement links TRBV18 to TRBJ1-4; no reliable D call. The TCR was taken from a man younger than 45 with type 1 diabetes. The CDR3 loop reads CASSPPGVSEEKLFF. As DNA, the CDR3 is TGTGCCAGCTCACCACCTGGTGTGAGTGAGGAAAAACTGTTTTTT.